This T cell receptor (beta chain) was sequenced for a study of T cell changes during pregnancy in multiple sclerosis. V was shortened by 10 bases and J by 2 bases, with 15 bases between the two germline ends. The CDR3 loop spans 14 amino acids. Germline CDR1 is MNHNS and CDR2 is SASEGT. Assay: immunoSEQ multiplex PCR; the TCRdb copy retains only in-frame clones and omits some. The data contain just under 80,000 clones, about 94% of them singletons. The V call is TRBV6-1, the J call TRBJ1-5; the D gene is possibly TRBD1 (6 bases). Sample: peripheral blood, taken in the second trimester of pregnancy. This clonotype originated in a female donor in good health, enrolled as a control in a pregnancy study. The CDR3: CATSQGQGNQPQHF. CDR3 DNA: TGTGCCACTTCTCAGGGGCAGGGCAATCAGCCCCAGCATTTT.